These 10 T cell receptor beta chains were sequenced from one sample in a study of vaccination and CD4 T cells after COVID-19. Researchers used the Oncomine TCR Beta short-read assay to sequence DNA from cultured CD4+ T cells. Using its own MiXCR run on the PCR reads, TCRdb lists one record per CDR3 protein. The sample has 15,000 or so distinct CDR3 sequences, under 55% seen once. What these receptors recognize is not known. Time point described: late sampling 161 to 241 days after vaccination in a few convalescent patients. Described treatment: approximately nine-day PBMC culture with coronavirus spike peptide pools or control peptides (ViraFEST assay). The sequencing used CD4+ T cells from blood, cultured in vitro, collected about 7 months after SARS-CoV-2 vaccination. The receptors stem from a human donor who had recovered from COVID-19.

The J gene is TRBJ2-1, the V gene TRBV27; D is perhaps TRBD2 (6 bases). The germline CDR1 and CDR2 sequences are MNHEY and SMNVEV (reference sequence). Trimming stripped 6 bases from V and 6 bases from J, with 12 bases between. The CDR3 has 13 residues. The CDR3: CASSGRLSNEQFF. The CDR3 DNA sequence: TGTGCCAGCAGCGGGAGATTAAGCAATGAGCAGTTCTTC.

This clonotype was counted between two and nine times. The chain is built from TRBV6-5 and TRBJ2-5; D is undetermined. This CDR3 is 14 amino acids long. The V gene lost 2 bases and the J gene lost 2 bases, with 9 bases spanning the gap. Germline-derived CDR1 and CDR2 are MNHEY and SVGAGI. The DNA for the CDR3 is TGTGCCAGCAGTTACCTCACCAGACAAGAGACCCAGTACTTC. Its protein product is CASSYLTRQETQYF.

CDR3 DNA sequence: TGTGCCAGCAGCTTAGGGGGTTGGGGGACAGCGGACCACGAGCAGTACTTC. This encodes CASSLGGWGTADHEQYF. This rearrangement joins TRBV7-9 to TRBJ2-7; 7 bases match TRBD1. The germline V gene encodes CDR1 SEHNR and CDR2 FQNEAQ (reference sequence). V was pared by 1 base and J by 5 bases, with 14 bases of the junction left unmatched. CDR3 length: 17 amino acids.

This clonotype was detected only a few times. V is TRBV28 and J is TRBJ1-6; no reliable D call. Germline V lookup: CDR1 MDHEN, CDR2 SYDVKM. This CDR3 spans 14 amino acids. The ends were cut back, 7 bases at V and 0 bases at J, with 7 bases in the middle. The CDR3 spells CASKPSSYNSPLHF. The DNA of the CDR3 is TGTGCCAGCAAGCCCAGCTCCTATAATTCACCCCTCCACTTT.

The rearrangement joins TRBV20-1 to TRBJ2-5; TRBD1 agrees at 8 bases. The CDR3 is made up of 13 amino acids. V lost 4 bases to trimming and J lost 2 bases; unmatched junction nucleotides: 3. Per the germline V gene, CDR1 is DFQATT and CDR2 is SNEGSKA (reference sequence). CDR3 DNA: TGCAGTGCTACCGGGACAGGTCAAGAGACCCAGTACTTC. Its protein product is CSATGTGQETQYF.

V usage is TRBV7-9 and J usage is TRBJ2-5; possibly TRBD2 for D (6 bases). The CDR3 length is 13 residues. V was trimmed by 8 bases and J by 2 bases, leaving 12 bases between them. CDR1 and CDR2 from the germline V gene are SEHNR and FQNEAQ (reference sequence). CDR3 protein: CASVRDSQETQYF. The CDR3 DNA is TGTGCCAGCGTCCGGGACTCTCAAGAGACCCAGTACTTC.

This clonotype was counted only a few times. A read error is likely, as this CDR3 ends without the conserved phenylalanine or tryptophan. The chain employs TRBV11-3 and TRBJ2-5; maybe TRBD1 (6 bases). The V end was cut by 3 bases, the J end by 5 bases, with 19 bases between. Germline CDR1 SGHNT, CDR2 YENEEA. This CDR3 is 16 amino acids long. The DNA of the CDR3 is TGTGCCAGCAGCTTCGACGGCTCCGGGACACGGGAGACCCAGTACTTA. It encodes CASSFDGSGTRETQYL.

The chain combines TRBV5-4 with TRBJ1-5; tentatively, D is TRBD1 (5 bases). From germline, CDR1 is SGHNT and CDR2 YYREEE (reference sequence). V was pared by 1 base and J by 6 bases, with 8 bases between. The CDR3 length is 13 residues. The DNA of the CDR3 is TGTGCCAGCAGCTTGCAGGGCCGTCAGCCCCAGCATTTT. This codes for CASSLQGRQPQHF.

The gene calls are TRBV7-9 and TRBJ1-1; 9 bases match TRBD1. The CDR3 has 15 amino acids. The germline V gene has CDR1 SEHNR and CDR2 FQNEAQ (reference sequence). V lost 5 bases, J lost 4 bases, and 8 bases stayed unmatched. CDR3 region: CASSPGQGTATEAFF. For the CDR3, the DNA is TGTGCCAGCAGCCCCGGACAGGGGACGGCCACTGAAGCTTTCTTT.

This clonotype was seen more than once but under ten times. The chain couples TRBV20-1 to TRBJ2-1, with D tentatively TRBD1 (5 bases). The V end was cut by 6 bases, the J end by 3 bases, with 18 bases between. This CDR3 comprises 15 residues. Germline assignment: CDR1 DFQATT and CDR2 SNEGSKA (reference sequence). The chain's CDR3 is CSALTQGIGYNEQFF. CDR3 DNA: TGCAGTGCCCTAACCCAGGGAATCGGCTACAATGAGCAGTTCTTC.